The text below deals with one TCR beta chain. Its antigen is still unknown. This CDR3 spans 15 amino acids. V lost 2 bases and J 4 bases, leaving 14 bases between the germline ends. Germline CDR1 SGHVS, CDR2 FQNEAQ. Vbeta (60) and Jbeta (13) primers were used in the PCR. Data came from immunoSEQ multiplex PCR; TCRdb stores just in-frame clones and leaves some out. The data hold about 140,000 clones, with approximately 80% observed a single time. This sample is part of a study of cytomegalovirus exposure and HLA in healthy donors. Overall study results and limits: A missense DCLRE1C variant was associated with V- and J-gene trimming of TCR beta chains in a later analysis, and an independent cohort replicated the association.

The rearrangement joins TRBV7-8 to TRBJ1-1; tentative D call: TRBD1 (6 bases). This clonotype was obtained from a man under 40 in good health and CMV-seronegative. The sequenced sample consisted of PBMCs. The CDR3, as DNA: TGTGCCAGCAGCTTAACAGGGCCTGGTGTCACTGAAGCTTTCTTT. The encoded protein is CASSLTGPGVTEAFF. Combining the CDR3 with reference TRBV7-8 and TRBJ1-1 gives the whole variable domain GAGVSQSPRYKVAKRGQDVALRCDPISGHVSLFWYQQALGQGPEFLTYFQNEAQLDKSGLPSDRFFAERPEGSVSTLKIQRTQQEDSAVYLCASSLTGPGVTEAFFGQGTRLTVV.